This is a list of T cell receptor beta chains from one sample in a study of T cells in Graves' hyperthyroidism and ophthalmopathy. Each CDR3 protein gets one entry after TCRdb re-called the multiplex PCR reads with MiXCR. The repertoire holds 250,000 to 300,000 distinct CDR3 sequences, with about an eighth as singletons. The specimen sequenced was blood. These receptors were collected from a woman younger than 45 with Graves' hyperthyroidism that later progressed to Graves' ophthalmopathy. Each CDR3 is given with its conserved first and last residue.

TRBV5-4,TRBJ2-7,CASSFGGIALRDEQYF
TRBV20-1,TRBJ2-1,CSASGSGDSSSYNEQFF
TRBV6-4,TRBJ1-4,CASSATTGTNEKLFF
TRBV6-1,TRBJ2-1,CASRPGTSGEQFF
TRBV13,TRBJ1-1,CASSLEENTEALF
TRBV19,TRBJ1-1,CATSSPGYIDTEAFF
TRBV4-2,TRBJ2-2,CASSQVPDSGTGELFF
TRBV6-1,TRBJ2-7,CASSRQGVFEQYF
TRBV3-2,TRBJ1-1,CLGVAEAFF
TRBV7-7,TRBJ2-3,CASSLTGQGDTQYF
TRBV9,TRBJ2-3,CASSVAPGKEGPDTQYF
TRBV6-2/TRBV6-3,TRBJ2-5,CASSYSREPETQYF
TRBV28,TRBJ2-7,CASGILSYEQYF
TRBV10-3,TRBJ1-3,CAISAGSGNTIYF
TRBV28,TRBJ1-1,CASGSRGGVTEAFF
TRBV5-1,TRBJ2-7,CASSVGGSGGYEQYF
TRBV28,TRBJ2-5,CATLGQLEETQYF
TRBV7-8,TRBJ1-2,CASSLGGFADYGYTF
TRBV12-3/TRBV12-4,TRBJ2-3,CASSPVLGGSTDTQYF
TRBV29-1,TRBJ1-3,CSVDGSGSGNTIYF
TRBV5-6,TRBJ1-5,CASSSNTGVQPQHF
TRBV20-1,TRBJ2-3,CSARGLAANTDTQYF
TRBV10-3,TRBJ1-1,CAIIRIGRTNTEAFF
TRBV28,TRBJ1-1,CASSSINRVNTEAFF
TRBV9,TRBJ2-1,CASSVGLGGSYNEQFF
TRBV5-5,TRBJ2-7,CASSFVAGLEQYF
TRBV3-1,TRBJ1-1,CASRNGRLNTEAFF
TRBV4-2,TRBJ1-2,CASSQDGGRPGRGSGYTF
TRBV6-2/TRBV6-3,TRBJ2-5,CASSPQESSPRETQYF
TRBV5-1,TRBJ1-5,CASSSGTPGQPQHF
TRBV29-1,TRBJ1-1,CSVPGLMNTEAFF
TRBV6-2/TRBV6-3,TRBJ2-3,CASSYSAGDFSDTQYF
TRBV10-3,TRBJ2-2,CAISVVEANTGELFF
TRBV30,TRBJ1-1,CASQGGTEAFF
TRBV7-2,TRBJ2-3,CASSILAASTDTQYF
TRBV15,TRBJ1-2,CATSRESARGNGYTF
TRBV12-3/TRBV12-4,TRBJ1-5,CASSPGGYQPQHF
TRBV24-1,TRBJ2-5,CATSDRGLAGTKQETQYF
TRBV28,TRBJ2-3,CASSKTQVRTDTQYF
TRBV5-5,TRBJ2-5,CASSYENRGLSYF
TRBV24-1,TRBJ2-2,CATRHSKGNGELFF
TRBV7-9,TRBJ2-5,CASSGREGPHETQYF
TRBV20-1,TRBJ2-3,CSARLAGPDTQYF
TRBV28,TRBJ1-5,CASSSDSQPQHF
TRBV2,TRBJ1-5,CASSGLLGSNQPQHF
TRBV7-9,TRBJ1-3,CASSLVVAAGNTIYF
TRBV7-9,TRBJ2-5,CASSSSTLAGGLETQYF
TRBV5-6,TRBJ1-4,CASSPGGGSYEKLFF
TRBV10-3,TRBJ2-2,CAIRGWDRASGELFF
TRBV7-8,TRBJ2-2,CASSPDRGAGELFF
TRBV6-5,TRBJ2-5,CASSYGGSPYKETQYF
TRBV4-3,TRBJ1-6,CASSQDGAANSPLHF
TRBV30,TRBJ1-5,CACGSNQPQHF
TRBV7-6,TRBJ2-7,CASSLSQGGYEQYF